This section outlines one TCR beta chain sequence together with its context. The sample is drawn from a study of blood T cell repertoires in COVID-19. Turning to the study itself: Nucleic acid was either cDNA or gDNA, and it came from T cells, B-cell-depleted T cells, or PBMCs.

The CDR3 is made up of 15 amino acids. V was trimmed by 3 bases and J by 5 bases, leaving 17 bases between them. CDR1 is DFQATT, CDR2 SNEGSKA, per germline (reference sequence). The data were produced by immunoSEQ multiplex PCR, yet TCRdb's version contains in-frame clones alone and is incomplete. This table has fewer than 130,000 clones, roughly 71% appearing once. The receptor comes from a man older than 75 with acute or convalescent COVID-19. Sequenced material: peripheral blood. The chain joins TRBV20-1 to TRBJ1-5; D may be TRBD1 (6 bases). The chain's CDR3 is CSASEPGHRHQPQHF. As DNA, the CDR3 is TGCAGTGCTAGTGAACCGGGACACAGACATCAGCCCCAGCATTTT.